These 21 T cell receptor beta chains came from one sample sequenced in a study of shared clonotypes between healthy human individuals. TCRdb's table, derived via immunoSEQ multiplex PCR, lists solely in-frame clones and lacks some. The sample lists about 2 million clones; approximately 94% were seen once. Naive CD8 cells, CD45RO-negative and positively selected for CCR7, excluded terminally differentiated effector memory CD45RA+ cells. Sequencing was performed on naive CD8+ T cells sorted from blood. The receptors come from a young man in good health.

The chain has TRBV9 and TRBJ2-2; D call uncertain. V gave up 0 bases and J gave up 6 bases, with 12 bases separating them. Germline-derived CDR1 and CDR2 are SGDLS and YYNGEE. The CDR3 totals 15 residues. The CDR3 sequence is CASSVEWEMAGELFF. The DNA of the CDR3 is TGTGCCAGCAGCGTAGAATGGGAAATGGCCGGGGAGCTGTTTTTT.

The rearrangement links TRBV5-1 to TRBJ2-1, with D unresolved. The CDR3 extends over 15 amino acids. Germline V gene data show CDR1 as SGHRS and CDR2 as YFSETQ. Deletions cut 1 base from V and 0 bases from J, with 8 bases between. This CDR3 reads CASSLRSNSYNEQFF. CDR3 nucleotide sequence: TGCGCCAGCAGCTTGCGCTCCAACTCCTACAATGAGCAGTTCTTC.

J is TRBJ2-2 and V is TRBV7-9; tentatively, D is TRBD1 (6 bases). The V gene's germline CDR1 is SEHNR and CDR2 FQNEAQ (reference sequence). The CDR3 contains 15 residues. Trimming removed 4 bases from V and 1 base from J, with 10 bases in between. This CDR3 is CASSYRDMNTGELFF. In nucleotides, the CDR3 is TGTGCCAGCAGCTACCGGGACATGAACACCGGGGAGCTGTTTTTT.

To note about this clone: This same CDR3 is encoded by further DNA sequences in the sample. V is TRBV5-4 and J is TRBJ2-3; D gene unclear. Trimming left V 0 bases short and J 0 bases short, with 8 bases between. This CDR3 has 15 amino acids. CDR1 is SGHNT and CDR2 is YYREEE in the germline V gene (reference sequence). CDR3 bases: TGTGCCAGCAGCTTGGGTGGCGGCAGCACAGATACGCAGTATTTT. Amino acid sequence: CASSLGGGSTDTQYF.

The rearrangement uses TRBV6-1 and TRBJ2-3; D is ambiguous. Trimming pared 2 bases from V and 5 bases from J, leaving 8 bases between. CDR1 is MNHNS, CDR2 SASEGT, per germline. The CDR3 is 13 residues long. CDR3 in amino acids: CASSETWEDTQYF. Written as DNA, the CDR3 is TGTGCCAGCAGTGAAACGTGGGAAGATACGCAGTATTTT.

As DNA, the CDR3 is TGTGCCAGCAGTCTAGCGGCGGGAGGAGACGGGGAGCTGTTTTTT. Translated: CASSLAAGGDGELFF. J is TRBJ2-2 and V is TRBV6-5; 8 nucleotides match TRBD2. The CDR3 runs 15 residues. Germline trimming cut 5 bases from V and 7 bases from J; bases unmatched to any gene: 9. Germline V gene data show CDR1 as MNHEY and CDR2 as SVGAGI.

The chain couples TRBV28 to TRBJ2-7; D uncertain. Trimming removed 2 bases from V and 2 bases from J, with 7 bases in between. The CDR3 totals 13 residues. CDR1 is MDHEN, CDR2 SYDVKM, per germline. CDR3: CASSLNGPYEQYF. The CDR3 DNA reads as TGTGCCAGCAGTTTAAATGGGCCCTACGAGCAGTACTTC.

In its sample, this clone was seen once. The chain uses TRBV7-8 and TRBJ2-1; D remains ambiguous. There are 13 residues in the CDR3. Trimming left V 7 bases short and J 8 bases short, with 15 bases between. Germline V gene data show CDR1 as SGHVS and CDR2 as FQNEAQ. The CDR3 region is CASMLLLWDEQFF. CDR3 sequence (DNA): TGTGCCAGCATGCTCTTACTCTGGGATGAGCAGTTCTTC.

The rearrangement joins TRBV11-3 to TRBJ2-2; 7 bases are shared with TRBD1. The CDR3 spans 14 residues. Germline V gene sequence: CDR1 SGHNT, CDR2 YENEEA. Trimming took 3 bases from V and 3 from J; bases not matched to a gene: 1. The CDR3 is CASSFTGDTGELFF. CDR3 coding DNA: TGTGCCAGCAGCTTCACAGGGGACACCGGGGAGCTGTTTTTT.

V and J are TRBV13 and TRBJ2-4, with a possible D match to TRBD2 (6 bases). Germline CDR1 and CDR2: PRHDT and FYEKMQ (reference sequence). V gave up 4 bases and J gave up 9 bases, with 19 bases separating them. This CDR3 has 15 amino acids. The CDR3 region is CASSSTAGSDGIQYF. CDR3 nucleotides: TGTGCCAGCAGCTCCACCGCCGGGAGCGACGGCATTCAGTACTTC. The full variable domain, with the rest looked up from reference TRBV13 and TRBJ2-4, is AAGVIQSPRHLIKEKRETATLKCYPIPRHDTVYWYQQGPGQDPQFLISFYEKMQSDKGSIPDRFSAQQFSDYHSELNMSSLELGDSALYFCASSSTAGSDGIQYFGAGTRLSVL.

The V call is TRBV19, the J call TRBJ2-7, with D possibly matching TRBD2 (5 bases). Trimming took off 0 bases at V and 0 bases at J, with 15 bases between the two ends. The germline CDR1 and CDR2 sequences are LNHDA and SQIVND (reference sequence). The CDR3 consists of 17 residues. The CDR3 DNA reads TGTGCCAGTAGTATAGATGACGAGGGCGCAAGCTCCTACGAGCAGTACTTC. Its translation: CASSIDDEGASSYEQYF.

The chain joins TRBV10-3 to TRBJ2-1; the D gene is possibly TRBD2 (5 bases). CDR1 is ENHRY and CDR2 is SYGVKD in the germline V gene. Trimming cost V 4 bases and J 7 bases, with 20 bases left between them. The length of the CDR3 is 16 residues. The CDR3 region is CAISGPEEVVRNEQFF. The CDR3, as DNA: TGTGCCATCAGTGGTCCAGAGGAGGTAGTGAGGAATGAGCAGTTCTTC.

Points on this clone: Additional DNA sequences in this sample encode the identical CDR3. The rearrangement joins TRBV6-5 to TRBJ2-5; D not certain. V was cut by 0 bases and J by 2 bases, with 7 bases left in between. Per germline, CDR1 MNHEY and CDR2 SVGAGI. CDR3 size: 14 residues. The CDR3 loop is CASSYSAEQETQYF. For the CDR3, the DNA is TGTGCCAGCAGTTACTCCGCGGAGCAAGAGACCCAGTACTTC.

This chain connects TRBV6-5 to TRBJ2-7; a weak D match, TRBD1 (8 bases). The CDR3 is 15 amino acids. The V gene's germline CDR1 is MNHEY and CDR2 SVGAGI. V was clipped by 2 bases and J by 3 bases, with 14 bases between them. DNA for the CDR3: TGTGCCAGCAGTTACCGGGGGGACAGGCTCTACGAGCAGTACTTC. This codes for CASSYRGDRLYEQYF.

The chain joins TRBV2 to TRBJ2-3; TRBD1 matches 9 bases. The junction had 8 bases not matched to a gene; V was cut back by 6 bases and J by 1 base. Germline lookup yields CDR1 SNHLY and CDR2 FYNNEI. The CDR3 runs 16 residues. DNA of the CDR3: TGTGCCAGCAGACAACGACAGGGGGTTCGCACAGATACGCAGTATTTT. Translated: CASRQRQGVRTDTQYF. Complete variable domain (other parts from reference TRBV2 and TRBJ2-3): EPEVTQTPSHQVTQMGQEVILRCVPISNHLYFYWYRQILGQKVEFLVSFYNNEISEKSEIFDDQFSVERPDGSNFTLKIRSTKLEDSAMYFCASRQRQGVRTDTQYFGPGTRLTVL.

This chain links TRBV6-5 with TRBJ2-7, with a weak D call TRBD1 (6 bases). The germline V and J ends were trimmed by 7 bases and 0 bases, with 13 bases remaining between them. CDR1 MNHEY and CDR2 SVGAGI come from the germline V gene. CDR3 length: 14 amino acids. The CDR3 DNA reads TGTGCCAGCAAAACAGGGTCCCTCTCCTACGAGCAGTACTTC. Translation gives CASKTGSLSYEQYF.

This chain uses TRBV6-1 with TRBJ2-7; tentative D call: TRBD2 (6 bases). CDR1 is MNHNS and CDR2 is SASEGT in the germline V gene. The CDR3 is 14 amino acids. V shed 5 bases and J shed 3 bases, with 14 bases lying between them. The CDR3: CASSPWGDYYEQYF. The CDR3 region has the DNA TGTGCCAGCAGTCCTTGGGGGGATTACTACGAGCAGTACTTC.

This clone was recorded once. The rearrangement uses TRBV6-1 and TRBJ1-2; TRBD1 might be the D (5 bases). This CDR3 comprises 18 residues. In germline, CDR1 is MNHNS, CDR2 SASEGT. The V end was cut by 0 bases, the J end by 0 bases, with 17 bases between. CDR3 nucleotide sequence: TGTGCCAGCAGTGAAGCGGATGGGGTACAGGTTTCTAACTATGGCTACACCTTC. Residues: CASSEADGVQVSNYGYTF.

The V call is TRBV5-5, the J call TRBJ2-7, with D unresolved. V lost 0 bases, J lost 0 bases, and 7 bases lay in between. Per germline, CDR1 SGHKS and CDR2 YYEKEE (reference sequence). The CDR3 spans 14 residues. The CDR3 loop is CASSLGLGSYEQYF. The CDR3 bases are TGTGCCAGCAGCTTGGGACTCGGCTCCTACGAGCAGTACTTC. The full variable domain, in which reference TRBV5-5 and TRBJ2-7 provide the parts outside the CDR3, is DAGVTQSPTHLIKTRGQQVTLRCSPISGHKSVSWYQQVLGQGPQFIFQYYEKEERGRGNFPDRFSARQFPNYSSELNVNALLLGDSALYLCASSLGLGSYEQYFGPGTRLTVT.

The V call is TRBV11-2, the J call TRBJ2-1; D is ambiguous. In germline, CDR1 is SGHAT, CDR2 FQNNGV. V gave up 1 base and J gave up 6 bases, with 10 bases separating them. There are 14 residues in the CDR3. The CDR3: CASSLVPYGNEQFF. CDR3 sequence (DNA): TGTGCCAGCAGCTTAGTGCCCTACGGCAATGAGCAGTTCTTC.

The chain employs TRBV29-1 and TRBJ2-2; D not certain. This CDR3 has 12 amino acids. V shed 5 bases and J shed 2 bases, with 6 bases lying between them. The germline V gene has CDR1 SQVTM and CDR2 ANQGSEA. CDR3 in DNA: TGCAGCGTTCCATCTAACACCGGGGAGCTGTTTTTT. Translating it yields CSVPSNTGELFF.